This is a list of T cell receptor beta chains from one sample in a study of T cells after yellow fever vaccination. TCRdb re-called the 5' RACE reads with MiXCR, one entry per CDR3 protein. Of some 220,000 distinct CDR3 sequences listed, 3% to 4% were seen once; the top ten hold under 3.5%. Sequenced here: CD4+ T cells sorted from PBMCs, sampled 10 days after the yellow fever booster vaccination. All receptors derive from a young man who received the YFV17D yellow fever vaccine. CDR3s leave out the opening cysteine and the closing phenylalanine or tryptophan.

>TRBV4-3|TRBJ2-2
ASSQDEAAAGVTGELF
>TRBV7-6|TRBJ2-1
ASSLRLGSYNEQF
>TRBV20-1|TRBJ2-1
SASATLGLAGVSSYNEQF
>TRBV2|TRBJ2-3
ASKEVVATDTQY
>TRBV11-2|TRBJ2-3
ASSPHGGAWTDTQY
>TRBV5-1|TRBJ1-4
ASSTDGTNEKLF
>TRBV10-1|TRBJ2-7
ASSAGGETYEQY
>TRBV9|TRBJ1-2
ASSAGGGEKYGYT
>TRBV7-2|TRBJ1-1
ASSFWGTNTEAF
>TRBV11-2|TRBJ2-3
ASSPRTRSTDTQY
>TRBV2|TRBJ1-1
ASSQETGGTEAF
>TRBV30|TRBJ1-5
AWSGQGDRPQH
>TRBV7-2|TRBJ2-1
ASSFERQTEQF
>TRBV7-3|TRBJ2-3
ASSLVSISGGAADTQY
>TRBV12-3/TRBV12-4|TRBJ2-3
ASTLTRGDTQY
>TRBV7-9|TRBJ2-1
ASSLEGLAYNEQF
>TRBV7-9|TRBJ1-2
ASSPTGYT
>TRBV20-1|TRBJ1-6
SAGVRPSPLH
>TRBV5-1|TRBJ1-1
ASSLVAGLDTEAF
>TRBV20-1|TRBJ2-5
SAPSAPQETQY
>TRBV7-2|TRBJ2-2
ASSFQATGELF
>TRBV24-1|TRBJ2-4
ATSEGRPGAKNIQY
>TRBV12-3/TRBV12-4|TRBJ2-3
ASSLHRVQDTQY
>TRBV7-2|TRBJ2-2
ASSFYSGNTGELF
>TRBV7-2|TRBJ2-1
ASSQLGYEQF
>TRBV7-2|TRBJ2-1
ASSLSVGGVRANEQF
>TRBV5-1|TRBJ2-5
ASSQLAGGQETQY
>TRBV24-1|TRBJ2-1
ATSDFGQGDEQF
>TRBV6-1|TRBJ1-2
ASSEALPVRTVYGYT
>TRBV6-5|TRBJ1-6
ASSYTLVGAVSPLH
>TRBV7-2|TRBJ2-3
ASSYYTDTQY
>TRBV6-2/TRBV6-3|TRBJ2-5
ASSPWDNLVEETQY
>TRBV20-1|TRBJ1-1
SAITGTGVAEAF
>TRBV5-1|TRBJ2-5
ASSHTGGPQETQY
>TRBV28|TRBJ1-2
ASSFPEYGYT
>TRBV4-3|TRBJ1-3
ASSQVEGRIYRGNTIY
>TRBV7-3|TRBJ2-3
ASSLGTMTDTQY
>TRBV20-1|TRBJ1-2
SARQPGLRNWGYGYT
>TRBV5-5|TRBJ2-3
ASSLEAPPLQDTQY
>TRBV6-5|TRBJ2-2
ASSLTGINTGELF
>TRBV19|TRBJ2-1
ASRPRGTGLSNEQF
>TRBV29-1|TRBJ1-2
SVGGRPGGDYGYT